Only one count was recorded for the clone carrying this T cell receptor (beta chain). The antigen is undetermined. The PCR was carried out with 60 Vbeta primers and 13 Jbeta primers. Assay: immunoSEQ multiplex PCR; the TCRdb copy retains only in-frame clones and omits some. This repertoire shows about 140,000 clones, around 65% found once; its top ten account for over 5%. This entry comes from a study of cytomegalovirus exposure and HLA in healthy donors. At the level of the study: Early on, a data release was issued that held some 91 million unique TCRs from HLA-typed donors. Study-level points and caveats: Highly shared variants forming one cluster were likely a sequencing artifact. A later analysis by the authors found several of the most significant clusters apparently linked to common viral pathogens.

The sequence was obtained from a woman aged 55-69 years in good health and CMV-seronegative. The sequencing sample was made of PBMCs.

The CDR3 reads CASNPGQGANEQYF. The CDR3 coding sequence is TGTGCCAGTAACCCCGGACAGGGGGCGAACGAGCAGTACTTC. The gene calls are TRBV19 and TRBJ2-7; 11 bases map to TRBD1. Germline-derived CDR1 and CDR2 are LNHDA and SQIVND (reference sequence). Trimming removed 7 bases from V and 5 bases from J; junction bases left unmatched: 7. This CDR3 is built from 14 residues.